The 26 T cell receptor beta chains below were found in one sample sequenced in a study of Ad26.COV2.S vaccination and SARS-CoV-2 variants. Only in-frame clones appear in the TCRdb table, and some are missing; sequencing was by immunoSEQ multiplex PCR. The data contain some 320,000 clones, around 81% of them seen just once; the ten biggest clones take up 2% to 2.5%. The treatment denotes: some 20 received Ad26.COV2.S at low or high dose, single or two shots; 5 received placebo; per-sample allocation not given. The samples were gathered on day 63 after the first injection of vaccine or placebo. This specimen consisted of peripheral blood, obtained in a trial of Ad26.COV2.S vaccine versus placebo. The receptor set was obtained from a person between 18 and 59 years old who received the Ad26.COV2.S COVID-19 vaccine or a placebo.

V is TRBV6-6 and J is TRBJ1-1, with no clear D. Germline CDR1 MNHNY, CDR2 SVGAGI (reference sequence). V lost 7 bases to trimming and J lost 1 base, with 13 bases between them. The CDR3 is 14 residues long. The CDR3 loop reads CASITRSPNTEAFF. For the CDR3, the DNA is TGTGCCAGCATTACTAGGTCCCCGAACACTGAAGCTTTCTTT.

This clone occurred once. The rearrangement joins TRBV3-1 (or the pseudogene TRBV3-2) to TRBJ2-7; D remains unclear. Between the trimmed V and J ends, which lost 3 bases and 5 bases, there was a span of 8 bases. This CDR3 is built from 12 residues. The germline gives CDR1 LGHDT, CDR2 YNNKEL (reference sequence). In DNA form, the CDR3 reads TGTGCCAGCAGCCATTGGCCCGACGAGCAGTACTTC. Amino acid sequence: CASSHWPDEQYF.

This sequence joins TRBV7-8 and TRBJ1-2, with 11 bases identical to TRBD1. This CDR3 is 12 amino acids long. V was pared by 5 bases and J by 14 bases, with 7 bases of the junction left unmatched. Germline CDR1 and CDR2: SGHVS and FQNEAQ. The CDR3 protein is CASSTIRDRGTF. In DNA, the CDR3 is TGTGCCAGCAGCACGATACGGGACAGGGGGACCTTC.

The V and J genes are TRBV3-1 (or the pseudogene TRBV3-2) and TRBJ2-1; TRBD1 agrees at 9 bases. The V segment lost 4 bases and the J segment 4 bases; nucleotides outside the gene matches: 5. CDR3 length: 15 amino acids. Germline V CDR1 and CDR2: LGHDT, YNNKEL (reference sequence). Here the CDR3 reads CASSRPGTGYNEQFF. CDR3 bases: TGTGCCAGCAGCCGCCCCGGGACAGGGTACAATGAGCAGTTCTTC.

The chain uses TRBV11-2 and TRBJ1-2; TRBD1 matches 8 bases. This CDR3 has 13 residues. With 5 bases clipped from V and 8 bases from J, the junction kept 7 bases outside the gene matches. CDR1 is SGHAT and CDR2 is FQNNGV in the germline V gene. CDR3 sequence reads: CASSLGQGWGYTF. CDR3 bases: TGTGCCAGCAGCCTAGGACAGGGATGGGGCTACACCTTC.

This chain uses TRBV2 with TRBJ2-4, with 8 bases matching TRBD1. Trimming took 3 bases from V and 7 from J; bases not matched to a gene: 5. The germline CDR1 and CDR2 sequences are SNHLY and FYNNEI. The CDR3 covers 14 residues. For the CDR3, the DNA is TGTGCCAGCAGTGATGCGGGGACAGGTAACATTCAGTACTTC. This translates into CASSDAGTGNIQYF.

The genes are TRBV2 and TRBJ1-2; unclear D gene. CDR3 length equals 10 residues. From germline, CDR1 is SNHLY and CDR2 FYNNEI. Trimming shortened V by 3 bases and J by 13 bases, and 9 bases separated the two germline ends. The CDR3 region is CASSDKVFTF. DNA of the CDR3: TGTGCCAGCAGTGATAAGGTTTTCACCTTC.

This rearrangement joins TRBV11-3 to TRBJ2-2, with D possibly matching TRBD2 (5 bases). V was clipped by 5 bases and J by 5 bases, with 15 bases between them. This CDR3 spans 15 amino acids. CDR1 and CDR2 (germline): SGHNT, YENEEA. CDR3 amino acids: CASSPRSGTTGELFF. CDR3 in DNA: TGTGCCAGCAGCCCCCGGTCGGGAACGACCGGGGAGCTGTTTTTT.

V gene TRBV2 combines with J gene TRBJ2-7, with D perhaps TRBD2 (6 bases). Germline lookup yields CDR1 SNHLY and CDR2 FYNNEI. The CDR3 has 13 residues. Trimming shortened V by 3 bases and J by 5 bases, and 11 bases separated the two germline ends. CDR3 sequence (DNA): TGTGCCAGCAGTGACGGAGGGGAGGACGAGCAGTACTTC. This sequence encodes CASSDGGEDEQYF.

The chain carries TRBV5-6 and TRBJ2-5, with TRBD2 matching 9 bases. V lost 4 bases, J lost 4 bases, and 11 bases stayed unmatched. This CDR3 spans 16 amino acids. Germline V gives CDR1 SGHDT, CDR2 YYEEEE. The CDR3 spells CASSRIAGVFGETQYF. The CDR3 coding sequence is TGTGCCAGCAGCCGAATAGCGGGGGTGTTTGGAGAGACCCAGTACTTC. Complete variable domain (other parts from reference TRBV5-6 and TRBJ2-5): DAGVTQSPTHLIKTRGQQVTLRCSPKSGHDTVSWYQQALGQGPQFIFQYYEEEERQRGNFPDRFSGHQFPNYSSELNVNALLLGDSALYLCASSRIAGVFGETQYFGPGTRLLVL.

V and J are TRBV3-1 (or the pseudogene TRBV3-2) and TRBJ1-1, with 8 positions matching TRBD1. The germline V gene encodes CDR1 LGHDT and CDR2 YNNKEL (reference sequence). The CDR3 extends over 14 amino acids. V lost 2 bases and J lost 7; bases outside the gene matches: 6. DNA for the CDR3: TGTGCCAGCAGCCAATCCTCAGGGGGCCGTGAAGCTTTCTTT. This translates into CASSQSSGGREAFF.

The chain uses TRBV7-6 and TRBJ2-2; D could derive from TRBD1 or TRBD2 (5 bases each). Looked up from germline, CDR1 is SGHVS and CDR2 is FNYEAQ. The ends were cut back, 1 base at V and 0 bases at J, with 9 bases in the middle. The CDR3 runs 16 residues. CDR3 DNA sequence: TGTGCCAGCAGCTTAGTCAGGGAGCCGAACACCGGGGAGCTGTTTTTT. Translating it yields CASSLVREPNTGELFF.

Turning to this clone: Other DNA sequences in the sample encode the same CDR3. The chain couples TRBV5-1 to TRBJ2-3, with 11 nucleotides matching TRBD2. CDR3 length: 15 amino acids. J gave up 0 bases and V 4 bases, and 1 base lay outside the gene matches. Germline assignment: CDR1 SGHRS and CDR2 YFSETQ. DNA for the CDR3: TGCGCCAGCAGCCCTAGCGGGGGGAGCACAGATACGCAGTATTTT. It translates to CASSPSGGSTDTQYF.

The V and J genes are TRBV5-4 and TRBJ1-2, with 11 bases aligning to TRBD1. The germline gives CDR1 SGHNT, CDR2 YYREEE (reference sequence). The CDR3 spans 17 residues. Unmatched junction bases numbered 12, after V lost 4 bases and J lost 4 bases. CDR3 protein: CASSPRRTGGGGYGYTF. CDR3 coding DNA: TGTGCCAGCAGCCCACGGAGGACAGGGGGCGGGGGCTATGGCTACACCTTC.

The chain uses TRBV1 and TRBJ1-2; the DNA was not used to check the table's D call, TRBD1. TRBV1 is shown as a pseudogene. The CDR3 consists of 17 residues. The CDR3 bases are TGCACCAGCAGCCAAGGGGACCGGGACAGGGGGAGATATGGCTACACCTTC. Protein product: CTSSQGDRDRGRYGYTF.

The chain is built from TRBV24-1 and TRBJ2-3; 9 positions agree with TRBD1. CDR1 and CDR2 (germline): KGHDR, SFDVKD. The CDR3 covers 15 residues. After removal of 3 bases from V and 5 bases from J, the junction contained 5 bases not matched to a gene. The CDR3 nucleotides are TGTGCCACCAGTGATCCGGGACAGGGAAAAGATACGCAGTATTTT. Translated, it gives CATSDPGQGKDTQYF.

This chain links TRBV5-5 with TRBJ1-5; tentative D call: TRBD1 (5 bases). Trimming left V 3 bases short and J 5 bases short, with 15 bases between. The V gene's germline CDR1 is SGHKS and CDR2 YYEKEE (reference sequence). The CDR3 spans 15 residues. CDR3 coding DNA: TGTGCCAGCAGCTCCCTGGGGGGGAGGGATCAGCCCCAGCATTTT. Its protein product is CASSSLGGRDQPQHF.

The chain uses TRBV9 and TRBJ2-1; 12 bases are a match to TRBD2. Germline CDR1 and CDR2: SGDLS and YYNGEE. The ends lost 0 bases at V and 3 bases at J; junction bases unmatched: 4. CDR3 length: 17 amino acids. Written as DNA, the CDR3 is TGTGCCAGCAGCGTAGTTGAACTAGCGGGGGGCTACAATGAGCAGTTCTTC. It translates to CASSVVELAGGYNEQFF. Complete variable domain (other parts from reference TRBV9 and TRBJ2-1): DSGVTQTPKHLITATGQRVTLRCSPRSGDLSVYWYQQSLDQGLQFLIQYYNGEERAKGNILERFSAQQFPDLHSELNLSSLELGDSALYFCASSVVELAGGYNEQFFGPGTRLTVL.

This chain uses TRBV3-1 (or the pseudogene TRBV3-2) with TRBJ2-1; D perhaps matches TRBD1 (5 bases). The CDR3 contains 14 residues. The germline V and J ends were trimmed by 4 bases and 9 bases, with 16 bases remaining between them. Germline V gene sequence: CDR1 LGHDT, CDR2 YNNKEL (reference sequence). CDR3 protein: CASSPESPRGEQFF. The DNA of the CDR3 is TGTGCCAGCAGCCCAGAGAGCCCAAGGGGTGAGCAGTTCTTC.

The chain joins TRBV9 to TRBJ2-7; perhaps TRBD2 as D (6 bases). The CDR3 covers 14 residues. Between the trimmed V and J ends, which lost 0 bases and 6 bases, there was a span of 13 bases. CDR1 SGDLS and CDR2 YYNGEE come from the germline V gene. CDR3 sequence reads: CASSVVEGRSEQYF. In DNA, the CDR3 is TGTGCCAGCAGCGTAGTTGAGGGGAGGAGCGAGCAGTACTTC. Full variable domain (outside the CDR3, taken from reference TRBV9 and TRBJ2-7): DSGVTQTPKHLITATGQRVTLRCSPRSGDLSVYWYQQSLDQGLQFLIQYYNGEERAKGNILERFSAQQFPDLHSELNLSSLELGDSALYFCASSVVEGRSEQYFGPGTRLTVT.

The chain is built from TRBV30 and TRBJ2-6, with 7 bases aligning to TRBD1. This CDR3 region has 17 residues. Germline V gene lookup returns CDR1 GTSNPN and CDR2 SVGIG (reference sequence). J gave up 0 bases and V 0 bases, and 5 bases lay outside the gene matches. The CDR3 region is CAWSVNRGLSGANVLTF. Here the CDR3 DNA reads TGTGCCTGGAGTGTGAACAGGGGCCTCTCTGGGGCCAACGTCCTGACTTTC.

The V call is TRBV2, the J call TRBJ1-5; the D is unclear. Germline CDR1 reads SNHLY; CDR2 reads FYNNEI. V lost 4 bases and J 4 bases, leaving 11 bases between the germline ends. The CDR3 is made up of 14 amino acids. In nucleotides, the CDR3 is TGTGCCAGCAGTGTGGACGGTATTAATCAGCCCCAGCATTTT. Amino acid sequence: CASSVDGINQPQHF.

The chain uses TRBV29-1 and TRBJ1-1; a possible D gene is TRBD1 (6 bases). The germline CDR1 and CDR2 sequences are SQVTM and ANQGSEA. Trimming left V 6 bases short and J 3 bases short, with 14 bases between. The CDR3 sequence is 13 residues long. As DNA, the CDR3 is TGCAGCGTCGGACAGCCGATGTACACTGAAGCTTTCTTT. This sequence encodes CSVGQPMYTEAFF.

This clone was counted a single time. This chain connects TRBV7-8 to TRBJ2-7; no reliable D call. V shed 2 bases and J shed 4 bases, with 18 bases lying between them. The CDR3 spans 16 residues. The germline CDR1 and CDR2 sequences are SGHVS and FQNEAQ. For the CDR3, the DNA is TGTGCCAGCAGCTTACGATCTGGTCCGGCAGATTACGAGCAGTACTTC. Translation gives CASSLRSGPADYEQYF.

This chain uses TRBV7-9 with TRBJ1-3; a weak D match, TRBD1 (6 bases). Germline CDR1 reads SEHNR; CDR2 reads FQNEAQ (reference sequence). Trimming left V 0 bases short and J 3 bases short, with 12 bases between. This CDR3 is 16 amino acids long. CDR3 sequence: CASSLASGGVGNTIYF. For the CDR3, the DNA is TGTGCCAGCAGCTTAGCCTCTGGGGGCGTTGGAAACACCATATATTTT.

This rearrangement joins TRBV2 to TRBJ2-7; TRBD1 aligns across 11 bases. J lost 4 bases, V lost 7 bases, and 9 bases had no gene match. The CDR3 runs 15 residues. The germline V gene encodes CDR1 SNHLY and CDR2 FYNNEI. CDR3 in amino acids: CASILAGTGGYEQYF. CDR3 nucleotides: TGTGCCAGCATTCTCGCCGGGACAGGGGGTTACGAGCAGTACTTC.